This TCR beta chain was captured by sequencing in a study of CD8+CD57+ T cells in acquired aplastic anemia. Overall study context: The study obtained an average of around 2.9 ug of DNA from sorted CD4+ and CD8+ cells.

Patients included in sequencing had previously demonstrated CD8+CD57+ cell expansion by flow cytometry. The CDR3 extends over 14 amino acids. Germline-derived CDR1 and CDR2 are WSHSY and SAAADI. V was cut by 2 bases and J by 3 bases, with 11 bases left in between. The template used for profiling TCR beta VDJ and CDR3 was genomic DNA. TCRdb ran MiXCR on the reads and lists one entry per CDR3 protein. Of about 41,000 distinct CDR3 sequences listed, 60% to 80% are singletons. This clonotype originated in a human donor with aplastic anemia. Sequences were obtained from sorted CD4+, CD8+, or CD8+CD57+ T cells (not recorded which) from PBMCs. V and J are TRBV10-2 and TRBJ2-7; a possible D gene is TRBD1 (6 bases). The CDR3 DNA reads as TGCGCCAGCAGTGAGGCAACAGGGTACTACGAGCAGTACTTC. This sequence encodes CASSEATGYYEQYF.